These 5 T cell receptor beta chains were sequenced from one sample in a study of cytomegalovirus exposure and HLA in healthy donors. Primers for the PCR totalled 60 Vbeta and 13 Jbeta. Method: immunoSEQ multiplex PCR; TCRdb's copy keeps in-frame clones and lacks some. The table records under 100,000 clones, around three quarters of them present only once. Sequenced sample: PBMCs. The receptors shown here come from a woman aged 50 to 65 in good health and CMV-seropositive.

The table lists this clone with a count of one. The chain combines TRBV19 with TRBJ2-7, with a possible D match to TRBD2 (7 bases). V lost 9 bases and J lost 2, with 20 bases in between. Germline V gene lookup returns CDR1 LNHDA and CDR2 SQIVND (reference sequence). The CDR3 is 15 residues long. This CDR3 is CARPHREGSAYEQYF. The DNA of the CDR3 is TGTGCCAGACCTCACAGGGAGGGATCAGCCTACGAGCAGTACTTC.

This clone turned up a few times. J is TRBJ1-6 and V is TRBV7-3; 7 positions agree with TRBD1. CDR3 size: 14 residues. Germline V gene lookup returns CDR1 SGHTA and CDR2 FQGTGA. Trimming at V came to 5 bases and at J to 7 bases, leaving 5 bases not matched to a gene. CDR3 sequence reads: CASSMTGTNSPLHF. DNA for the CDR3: TGTGCCAGCAGCATGACAGGGACCAATTCACCCCTCCACTTT.

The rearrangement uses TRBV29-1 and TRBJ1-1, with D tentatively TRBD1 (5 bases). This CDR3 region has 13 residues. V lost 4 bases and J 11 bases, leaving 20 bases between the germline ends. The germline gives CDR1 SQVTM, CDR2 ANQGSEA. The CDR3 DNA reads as TGCAGCGTTGCCGACAGTCAAAGAACCTCGGCTTTCTTT. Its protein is CSVADSQRTSAFF.

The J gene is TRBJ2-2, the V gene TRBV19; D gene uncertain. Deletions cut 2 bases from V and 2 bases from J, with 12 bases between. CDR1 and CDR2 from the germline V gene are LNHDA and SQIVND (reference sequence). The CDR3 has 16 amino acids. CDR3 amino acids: CASSIIGQLNTGELFF. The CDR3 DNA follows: TGTGCCAGTAGTATAATAGGCCAACTAAACACCGGGGAGCTGTTTTTT.

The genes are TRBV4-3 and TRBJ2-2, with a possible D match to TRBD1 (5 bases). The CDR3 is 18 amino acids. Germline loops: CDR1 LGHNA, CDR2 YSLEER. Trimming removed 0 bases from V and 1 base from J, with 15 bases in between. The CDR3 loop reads CASSQDLGRAENTGELFF. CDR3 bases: TGCGCCAGCAGCCAAGACTTAGGCAGGGCGGAGAACACCGGGGAGCTGTTTTTT.